This T cell receptor beta chain is from a study of shared clonotypes between healthy human individuals. Regarding the study as a whole: Clonotype sharing levels among donors were expected to vary with sequencing depth. Clonotypes shared by all four donors outscored non-shared clonotypes in generation probability.

With respect to this clone: Its antigen is unidentified.

This CDR3 has 15 residues. Trimming removed 5 bases at V and 5 bases at J, with 15 bases between. Germline CDR1 LNHNV, CDR2 YYDKDF (reference sequence). The assay was carried out at the deep level. TCRdb keeps only in-frame clones here, not all; method: immunoSEQ multiplex PCR. The table includes 2 million to 3 million clones, roughly 93% detected once. The sequence was collected from a young man in good health. Some clones in this sample may be carry-over from other donors' samples. What was sequenced was naive CD4+ T cells from PBMCs. Specified subset: CD45RA+ positively selected. The chain carries TRBV15 and TRBJ1-4; no firm D call. The chain's CDR3 is CATSLLTPGNEKLFF. Written as DNA, the CDR3 is TGTGCCACCAGCCTCCTAACCCCGGGAAATGAAAAACTGTTTTTT.